This TCR beta chain is from a study of shared clonotypes between healthy human individuals. This CDR3 is 15 amino acids long. Per the germline V gene, CDR1 is SGDLS and CDR2 is YYNGEE. V dropped 0 bases and J dropped 6; count of bases not matched to a gene: 5. Genomic DNA per cell subset filled all wells of several immunoSEQ plates. This table comes from immunoSEQ multiplex PCR, and its TCRdb copy is limited to in-frame clones, with some not included. The data hold roughly 1.5 million clones, with 95% to 99% observed a single time. This sequence joins TRBV9 and TRBJ1-3; 8 bases agree with TRBD1. This clonotype was sampled from a young man in good health. The sample comprised naive CD4+ T cells sorted from blood. Subset in this sample: CD45RA+ positively selected. CDR3 residues: CASSVEGTGANTIYF. CDR3 sequence (DNA): TGTGCCAGCAGCGTAGAAGGGACAGGAGCAAACACCATATATTTT.